This T cell receptor (beta chain) was recorded in a study of T cell responses to AZD1222 COVID-19 vaccine. Study outcomes and limitations: Possibly, clonal diversity was underestimated; donors were largely white British and included more females.

Sequencing used immunoSEQ multiplex PCR; TCRdb keeps in-frame clones, though not all of them. This repertoire shows just over 30,000 clones, approximately 87% found once; its top ten account for 12% to 15%. To note about this clone: What it binds is unknown.

The V and J ends lost 5 bases and 5 bases respectively, with 9 bases between them. The CDR3 runs to 12 residues. V gene TRBV12-3 or TRBV12-4 combines with J gene TRBJ1-1; maybe TRBD1 (5 bases). The source material was peripheral blood, sampled 28 days after the second AZD1222 dose. The TCR comes from an adult who received the AZD1222 COVID-19 vaccine. The CDR3 DNA reads as TGTGCCAGCAGTCCAGAGGGGACTGAAGCTTTCTTT. It translates to CASSPEGTEAFF.